These T cell receptor beta chains were read from a single sample in a study of CD4 T cells in relation to SARS-CoV-2 and coronaviruses. Antigen specificity for these receptors is unknown. TCRdb's table, derived via immunoSEQ multiplex PCR, lists solely in-frame clones and lacks some. The repertoire consists of some 22,000 clones, with 55% to 80% occurring once and the leading ten covering around 17%. The sequenced material came from CD4+ T cells from PBMCs, cultured in vitro. The receptors shown here come from a human donor in good health. CDR3s include the opening cysteine and the closing phenylalanine or tryptophan. D genes are given only for firm matches. Expanded clones are given a class, and other clones once, few, many or no size at all.

>TRBJ1-5|TRBV18|-|TRBD1
TGTGCCAGCTCAACAGACAGGGATCAGCCCCAGCATTTT
CASSTDRDQPQHF
>TRBJ2-7|TRBV7-8|-|TRBD1
TGTGCCAGCAGCCCAAGGACAGGGGTGGCCGAGCAGTACTTC
CASSPRTGVAEQYF
>TRBJ2-7|TRBV18|-|-
TGTGCCAGCTCACCAGGGGACTCCTACGAGCAGTACTTC
CASSPGDSYEQYF
>TRBJ2-1|TRBV12-5|-|-
TGTGCTAGTGGTTTGGTGGGTTGGGAGCAGTTCTTC
CASGLVGWEQFF
>TRBJ2-5|TRBV7-8|-|-
TGTGCCAGCAGCCCTAGCGTTGGCGTCGGGTACCAAGAGACCCAGTACTTC
CASSPSVGVGYQETQYF
>TRBJ1-6|TRBV27|few|-
TGTGCCAGCAGTTCCCCCGTGAGTAATTCACCCCTCCACTTT
CASSSPVSNSPLHF
>TRBJ1-2|TRBV7-8|-|-
TGTGCCAGCAGCTTATCCCGATATGGGAACTATGGCTACACCTTC
CASSLSRYGNYGYTF
>TRBJ2-7|TRBV7-2|-|-
TGTGCCAGCAGCTTCTCCGGAGGGACTGGGGCCCGCGAGCAGTACTTC
CASSFSGGTGAREQYF
>TRBJ1-3|TRBV7-3|-|-
TGTGCCAGCAGCGCCCAGCCCTCTGGAAACACCATATATTTT
CASSAQPSGNTIYF
>TRBJ1-6|TRBV19|few|-
TGTGCCAGTAGATGGACACCCAACTATAATTCACCCCTCCACTTT
CASRWTPNYNSPLHF
>TRBJ1-1|TRBV29-1|-|TRBD1
TGCAGCGTTGCCACAGGGGGGAACACTGAAGCTTTCTTT
CSVATGGNTEAFF
>TRBJ1-2|TRBV4-3|few|-
TGCGCCAGCAGCCAAGCAGGGAACTATGGCTACACCTTC
CASSQAGNYGYTF
>TRBJ2-1|TRBV19|-|TRBD2
TGTGCCAGTAGTGTTCAGCGGGGGGTCCACTACAATGAGCAGTTCTTC
CASSVQRGVHYNEQFF
>TRBJ1-5|TRBV4-1|-|-
TGCGCCAGCAGCCAAGAGGTTTCCGACTATAGCAATCAGCCCCAGCATTTT
CASSQEVSDYSNQPQHF
>TRBJ1-6|TRBV9|-|TRBD1
TGTGCCAGCAGCGAGGGACAGCCAATATCACCCCTCCACTTT
CASSEGQPISPLHF
>TRBJ1-1|TRBV4-3|-|-
TGCGCCAGCAGCCCCAGGGTCGGGGGCACTGAAGCTTTCTTT
CASSPRVGGTEAFF
>TRBJ1-5|TRBV10-3|-|-
TGTGCCATCAGCCCGACAGGTAGCAATCAGCCCCAGCATTTT
CAISPTGSNQPQHF
>TRBJ1-1|TRBV11-2|-|TRBD1
TGTGCCAGCAGCCCCAGACAGGGAAACACTGAAGCTTTCTTT
CASSPRQGNTEAFF
>TRBJ1-1|TRBV3-1/TRBV3-2|-|-
TGTGCCAGCAGCCAAGATGGAACACCTGGGGCTTTCTTT
CASSQDGTPGAFF
>TRBJ1-1|TRBV19|-|-
TGTGCCAGTAGTATGGGTAACAGGCGGGCGAGCTTT
CASSMGNRRASF
>TRBJ1-2|TRBV30|-|-
TGTGCCTGGGCACCGGGCCCCTATGGCTACACCTTC
CAWAPGPYGYTF
>TRBJ2-5|TRBV6-2/TRBV6-3|-|-
TGTGCCAGCAGCCCTGGGACGGGCGGTGGGACCCAGTACTTC
CASSPGTGGGTQYF
>TRBJ2-3|TRBV7-6|-|-
TGTGCCAGCAGCTTACCCCAAGATACGCAGTATTTT
CASSLPQDTQYF
>TRBJ1-2|TRBV7-2|few|-
TGTGCCAGCAGCTTAGGGGAGAGGGGCTATGGCTACACCTTC
CASSLGERGYGYTF
>TRBJ1-2|TRBV5-4|-|-
TGTGCCAGCAGCGAGGACCGCAACTATGGCTACACCTTC
CASSEDRNYGYTF
>TRBJ2-5|TRBV5-5|-|-
TGTGCCAGCAGCTTCGCGTTCATAGTCTCCGTCGTCCAAGAGACCCAGTACTTC
CASSFAFIVSVVQETQYF
>TRBJ1-1|TRBV12-3/TRBV12-4|-|-
TGTGCCAGCAGTAGCACTCGGAACACTGAAGCTTTCTTT
CASSSTRNTEAFF
>TRBJ2-7|TRBV13|-|-
TGTGCCAGCAGCCAACGGGGCGAGAAGTACTTC
CASSQRGEKYF
>TRBJ1-6|TRBV4-1|-|-
TGCGCCAGCAGCCAAGCTCAGGTCCAGAGCTCACCCCTCCACTTT
CASSQAQVQSSPLHF
>TRBJ2-3|TRBV5-4|-|TRBD2
TGTGCCAGCGGGAGGGAGCGGAGCACAGATACGCAGTATTTT
CASGRERSTDTQYF
>TRBJ2-1|TRBV21-1|-|-
TGTGCCAGCAGCATACTAGGACTAGCGGGGGGGCCGGTCTCCAATGAGCAGTTCTTC
CASSILGLAGGPVSNEQFF
>TRBJ2-1|TRBV20-1|-|-
TGCAGTGCTAGTGGGGGGAACAGGGACAATGAGCAGTTCTTC
CSASGGNRDNEQFF
>TRBJ2-3|TRBV9|few|TRBD2
TGTGCCAGCAGCGTAGCAGGGCTAGCGGGTACAGATACGCAGTATTTT
CASSVAGLAGTDTQYF
>TRBJ1-5|TRBV30|few|-
TGTGCCTGGAGCTACAGGGGCAATCAGCCCCAGCATTTT
CAWSYRGNQPQHF
>TRBJ2-2|TRBV5-1|-|TRBD1
TGCGCCAGCAGCCCCGGGACAGGGGGCCGCACCGGGGAGCTGTTTTTT
CASSPGTGGRTGELFF
>TRBJ1-2|TRBV30|-|TRBD1
TGTGCCTCCTACCCTTTCAACAGGGGGCACGGCTATGGCTACACCTTC
CASYPFNRGHGYGYTF
>TRBJ2-3|TRBV4-3|-|TRBD1
TGCGCCAGCAGTAGTTGGGACAGACCTAGCACAGATACGCAGTATTTT
CASSSWDRPSTDTQYF
>TRBJ1-1|TRBV2|few|-
TGTGCCAGCAGTGAAAGCAGAGGACACCCGAACACTGAAGCTTTCTTT
CASSESRGHPNTEAFF
>TRBJ1-4|TRBV25-1|-|TRBD1
TGTGCCAGCAGTGAATATGGAGGGGGCAGTGAAAAACTGTTTTTT
CASSEYGGGSEKLFF
>TRBJ2-7|TRBV11-1|-|-
TGTGCCAGCAGCTTCAGGGGCCGGCCCTACGAGCAGTACTTC
CASSFRGRPYEQYF
>TRBJ2-3|TRBV7-8|-|-
TGTGCCAGCAGCTTAACTGGGGGGCAGGGGGCAGATACGCAGTATTTT
CASSLTGGQGADTQYF
>TRBJ1-1|TRBV14|-|TRBD1
TGTGCCAGCAGCCAGTTTCTGACAGGGCCGAACACTGAAGCTTTCTTT
CASSQFLTGPNTEAFF
>TRBJ1-1|TRBV5-1|few|-
TGCGCCAGCTCATCCTCGAACACTGAAGCTTTCTTT
CASSSSNTEAFF
>TRBJ2-5|TRBV7-2|once|TRBD2
TGTGCCAGCACCCTGACTAGCGGGGGGGCTGAGACCCAGTACTTC
CASTLTSGGAETQYF
>TRBJ1-1|TRBV6-2/TRBV6-3|few|-
TGTGCCAGCAGTTACCAGGGCATCCCTGAAGCTTTCTTT
CASSYQGIPEAFF
>TRBJ2-1|TRBV11-3|-|TRBD2
TGTGCCAGCAGCCATGGGGGACTAGCGGACAATGAGCAGTTCTTC
CASSHGGLADNEQFF
>TRBJ2-3|TRBV9|-|-
TGTGCCAGCAGCGTAGGAGTGGGGTTCACAGATACGCAGTATTTT
CASSVGVGFTDTQYF
>TRBJ2-3|TRBV9|-|TRBD2
TGTGCCAGCAGCGTAGGACTAGCGGGAGGAGATACGCAGTATTTT
CASSVGLAGGDTQYF
>TRBJ1-5|TRBV19|once|-
TGTGCCAGTAGTATGGAAGACGGTGAACAGCCCCAGCATTTT
CASSMEDGEQPQHF
>TRBJ2-1|TRBV5-1|-|-
TGCGCCAGCAGCTTGGTCAGTGACTCCTACAATGAGCAGTTCTTC
CASSLVSDSYNEQFF
>TRBJ1-1|TRBV19|-|-
TGTGCCGCGTCAGGGGCTAACACTGAAGCTTTCTTT
CAASGANTEAFF
>TRBJ2-7|TRBV11-2|few|-
TGTGCCAGCAGCTTAGATCGGTACGAGCAGTACTTC
CASSLDRYEQYF